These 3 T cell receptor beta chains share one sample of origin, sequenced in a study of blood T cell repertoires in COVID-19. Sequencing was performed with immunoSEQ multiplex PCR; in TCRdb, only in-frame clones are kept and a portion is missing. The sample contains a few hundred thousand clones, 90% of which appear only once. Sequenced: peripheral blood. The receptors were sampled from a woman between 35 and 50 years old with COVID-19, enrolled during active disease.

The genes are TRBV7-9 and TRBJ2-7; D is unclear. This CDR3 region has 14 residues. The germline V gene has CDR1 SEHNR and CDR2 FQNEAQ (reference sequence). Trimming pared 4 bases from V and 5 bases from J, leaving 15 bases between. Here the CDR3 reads CASSSYGGADEQYF. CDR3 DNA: TGTGCCAGCAGCTCCTACGGCGGCGCCGACGAGCAGTACTTC.

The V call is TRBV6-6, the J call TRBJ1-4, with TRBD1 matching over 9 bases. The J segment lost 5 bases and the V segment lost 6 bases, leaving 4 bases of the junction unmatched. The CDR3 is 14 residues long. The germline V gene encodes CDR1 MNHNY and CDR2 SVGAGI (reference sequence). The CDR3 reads CASSDRGSNEKLFF. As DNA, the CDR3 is TGTGCCAGCAGCGACAGGGGGTCAAATGAAAAACTGTTTTTT.

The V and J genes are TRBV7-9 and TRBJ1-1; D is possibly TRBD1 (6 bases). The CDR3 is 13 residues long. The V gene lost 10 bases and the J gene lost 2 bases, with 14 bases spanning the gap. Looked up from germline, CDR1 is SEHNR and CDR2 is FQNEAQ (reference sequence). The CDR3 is CATRGGLNTEAFF. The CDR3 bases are TGTGCCACCCGGGGGGGGCTCAACACTGAAGCTTTCTTT.